This T cell receptor beta chain appears in the sequencing data of a study of OX40 agonist ivuxolimab in advanced cancers. Turning to the study itself: Those treated in dose escalation had hepatocellular carcinoma, melanoma, renal cell cancer or head and neck cancer. Study findings and constraints: Among the nonresponders, some also had low normalized T-cell clonal expansion. Both CD4+ and CD8+ T cell populations in blood had undergone clonal expansion by week 6 at 0.1 to 3.0 mg/kg.

A note on this clone: The antigen is undetermined.

Sequencing used immunoSEQ multiplex PCR; TCRdb keeps in-frame clones, though not all of them. The sample has about 50,000 clones; 82% are singletons. The CDR3 loop spans 16 amino acids. Per the germline V gene, CDR1 is SGHDT and CDR2 is YYEEEE. V was pared by 0 bases and J by 0 bases, with 10 bases between. The clonotype was recovered from an adult with an advanced solid tumor such as melanoma, head and neck, liver or kidney cancer. Material: CD4+ or CD8+ T cells sorted from blood, obtained in a trial of the OX40 agonist ivuxolimab. This chain joins TRBV5-6 and TRBJ1-5; D is possibly TRBD1 (5 bases). The CDR3 DNA reads TGTGCCAGCAGCTTGGGGGGACCCAATAGCAATCAGCCCCAGCATTTT. It is translated as CASSLGGPNSNQPQHF.